This T cell receptor (beta chain) derives from a study of blood T cell repertoires in COVID-19. Overall study context: Samples of COVID-19 (acute and convalescent) were obtained from the United States, Italy and Spain. Sources were T cells, B-cell-depleted T cells, or PBMCs; the material itself was cDNA or gDNA.

Those enrolled in Seattle joined during active infection and were followed longitudinally afterward. The V end was cut by 4 bases, the J end by 4 bases, with 3 bases between. The germline CDR1 and CDR2 sequences are SGHNT and YYREEE (reference sequence). The CDR3 sequence is 11 residues long. Per the study methods: Scientists estimated how many nucleated cells there were by amplifying reference gene primers. This table comes from immunoSEQ multiplex PCR, and its TCRdb copy is limited to in-frame clones, with some not included. That table is the source of V, J and clone size, and D and trimming were worked out from the DNA. The sample lists about 160,000 clones; around 82% were seen once.

This TCR was sampled from a woman between 40 and 55 years old with COVID-19, enrolled during active disease. Input material: peripheral blood. V usage is TRBV5-4 and J usage is TRBJ2-1, with D unresolved. CDR3 loop: CASSLYNEQFF. The CDR3 DNA reads as TGTGCCAGCAGCCTGTACAATGAGCAGTTCTTC.